This TCR beta chain was recorded in a study of blood T cell repertoires in COVID-19. While infection was still active, Seattle patients were enrolled and then followed longitudinally. V was pared by 5 bases and J by 6 bases, with 13 bases of the junction left unmatched. The V gene's germline CDR1 is MNHEY and CDR2 SMNVEV (reference sequence). The CDR3 loop spans 15 amino acids. Authors' analysis steps: Estimation of nucleated cell counts relied on the amplification of reference gene primers. Clones were sequenced by immunoSEQ multiplex PCR, and TCRdb holds only the in-frame ones, with some missing. V and J calls and clone size are those listed in that table; D and trimming were worked out from the DNA. Of 100,000 to 150,000 clones in the sample, around nine tenths were seen once.

J is TRBJ2-7 and V is TRBV27; 7 bases agree with TRBD1. The source material was peripheral blood. This clonotype was sampled from a man in his fifties with COVID-19, enrolled during active disease. CDR3: CASSPRQGRLREQYF. In nucleotides, the CDR3 is TGTGCCAGCAGTCCCAGACAGGGAAGACTTCGCGAGCAGTACTTC.